This passage covers 32 T cell receptor beta chains from one sample sequenced in a study of Graves' ophthalmopathy and Graves' hyperthyroidism. TCR beta CDR3 regions were amplified from RNA transcripts. HTBI primers were employed in first-round RT-PCR, then a second-round multiplex PCR followed. TCRdb recomputed calls from the multiplex PCR reads with MiXCR, one row per CDR3 protein. The sample includes just over 600,000 distinct CDR3 sequences, 22% of them seen just once. Sequenced: peripheral blood. These receptors originate from a woman under 30 with stable Graves' hyperthyroidism. Some clones in this sample may be carry-over from other donors' samples.

This clonotype has ten or more counts. The chain couples TRBV6-5 to TRBJ1-3; D is unresolved. Looked up from germline, CDR1 is MNHEY and CDR2 is SVGAGI. CDR3 size: 14 residues. V dropped 5 bases and J dropped 0 bases, with 8 bases sitting between them. The CDR3 spells CASSTPDSGNTIYF. CDR3 nucleotide sequence: TGTGCCAGCAGTACGCCGGACTCTGGAAACACCATATATTTT.

The sample holds many counts of this clonotype. This rearrangement joins TRBV12-3 or TRBV12-4 to TRBJ1-1; TRBD1 is a possible D gene (5 bases). V was pared by 5 bases and J by 2 bases, with 9 bases between. The CDR3 length is 13 residues. The CDR3 coding sequence is TGTGCCAGCAGTCCAAGGGGAAACACTGAAGCTTTCTTT. Encoded protein: CASSPRGNTEAFF.

This clonotype has ten or more counts. V is TRBV6-1 and J is TRBJ2-7, with 8 bases lining up with TRBD1. V shed 5 bases, J shed 6 bases, and the junction held 12 bases outside the gene matches. CDR1 MNHNS and CDR2 SASEGT come from the germline V gene. The CDR3 spans 15 residues. The DNA of the CDR3 is TGTGCCAGCAGTCCCCCGAGACAGGGGTCGAGCGAGCAGTACTTC. Amino acid sequence: CASSPPRQGSSEQYF.

This chain links TRBV7-8 with TRBJ2-7, with TRBD1 matching 11 bases. CDR1 and CDR2 from the germline V gene are SGHVS and FQNEAQ. The V segment lost 5 bases and the J segment 4 bases; nucleotides outside the gene matches: 10. This CDR3 comprises 16 residues. The CDR3 spells CASSPTWGTGGYEQYF. CDR3 DNA sequence: TGTGCCAGCAGCCCTACTTGGGGGACAGGGGGGTACGAGCAGTACTTC. Full variable domain (rest looked up from reference TRBV7-8 and TRBJ2-7): GAGVSQSPRYKVAKRGQDVALRCDPISGHVSLFWYQQALGQGPEFLTYFQNEAQLDKSGLPSDRFFAERPEGSVSTLKIQRTQQEDSAVYLCASSPTWGTGGYEQYFGPGTRLTVT.

This clonotype was recorded many times. V gene TRBV6-1 combines with J gene TRBJ2-5; D perhaps matches TRBD1 (6 bases). CDR3 length: 15 amino acids. Deletions cut 6 bases from V and 1 base from J, with 15 bases between. The germline gives CDR1 MNHNS, CDR2 SASEGT. The CDR3 DNA sequence: TGTGCCAGCAGACGACCGGGACAAGCCCAAGAGACCCAGTACTTC. This sequence encodes CASRRPGQAQETQYF.

The chain has TRBV20-1 and TRBJ1-5, with 7 bases lining up with TRBD1. Germline values: CDR1 DFQATT, CDR2 SNEGSKA (reference sequence). The V and J ends lost 6 bases and 5 bases, in that order; junction bases with no gene match: 10. The CDR3 spans 14 residues. The CDR3 sequence is CSARQGSEYQPQHF. The CDR3 bases are TGCAGTGCCCGACAGGGAAGTGAGTATCAGCCCCAGCATTTT.

The chain uses TRBV20-1 and TRBJ2-1, with D possibly TRBD1 on 5 matching bases. Trimming removed 6 bases at V and 8 bases at J, with 14 bases between. CDR1 and CDR2 from the germline V gene are DFQATT and SNEGSKA (reference sequence). CDR3 length: 12 amino acids. The CDR3 sequence: CSASEKGDEQFF. The CDR3, as DNA: TGCAGTGCCTCGGAAAAAGGGGATGAGCAGTTCTTC.

In this sample, this clonotype turned up many times. The CDR3 sequence: CASRVQGAVNTEAFF. CDR3 in DNA: TGTGCCAGCAGGGTACAGGGGGCCGTGAACACTGAAGCTTTCTTT. The chain employs TRBV12-3 or TRBV12-4 and TRBJ1-1; 9 bases agree with TRBD1. The CDR3 is made up of 15 amino acids. The trim removed 6 bases at V and 0 bases at J, leaving 5 bases unmatched.

This clonotype was found many times. This rearrangement joins TRBV7-9 to TRBJ2-5; D gene ambiguous. The V end lost 3 bases, the J end lost 6 bases, and 11 bases lay between the germline ends. This CDR3 is 13 amino acids long. Germline lookup yields CDR1 SEHNR and CDR2 FQNEAQ (reference sequence). The CDR3 region has the DNA TGTGCCAGCAGCTTGACACCCCCACAGACCCAGTACTTC. This codes for CASSLTPPQTQYF.

This clonotype was seen ten or more times. This chain connects TRBV12-3 or TRBV12-4 to TRBJ1-2; TRBD1 might be the D (5 bases). The CDR3 contains 13 residues. Trimming took off 6 bases at V and 8 bases at J, with 16 bases between the two ends. CDR3: CASSSTSRGGYTF. In nucleotides, the CDR3 is TGTGCCAGCAGCTCGACCTCTCGGGGCGGCTACACCTTC.

This clonotype showed up many times. This rearrangement joins TRBV12-3 or TRBV12-4 to TRBJ1-3; D not certain. The V end lost 6 bases, the J end lost 4 bases, and 16 bases lay between the germline ends. The CDR3 runs 15 residues. CDR3 DNA: TGTGCCAGCAGCGACTCCTCGGCGGGGGGAAACACCATATATTTT. This codes for CASSDSSAGGNTIYF.

This clonotype was counted at least ten times. The chain has TRBV6-5 and TRBJ1-1; tentative D call: TRBD1 (5 bases). The germline gives CDR1 MNHEY, CDR2 SVGAGI. V shed 2 bases and J shed 5 bases, with 18 bases lying between them. CDR3 length equals 16 residues. The DNA for the CDR3 is TGTGCCAGCAGTTACGGGACCACCTGGAGGGATACTGAAGCTTTCTTT. As protein: CASSYGTTWRDTEAFF.

V is TRBV7-8 and J is TRBJ1-2; the D gene is possibly TRBD1 (6 bases). This CDR3 is 15 amino acids long. Germline V CDR1 and CDR2: SGHVS, FQNEAQ. The germline V and J ends were trimmed by 5 bases and 0 bases, with 13 bases remaining between them. This CDR3 is CASSPGTRSNYGYTF. As DNA, the CDR3 is TGTGCCAGCAGCCCGGGGACAAGATCTAACTATGGCTACACCTTC.

The chain uses TRBV6-1 and TRBJ2-7, with TRBD1 identical over 12 bases. This CDR3 comprises 15 residues. The V gene end was trimmed by 2 bases and the J gene end by 4 bases; junction bases not matched to a gene: 3. The germline V gene has CDR1 MNHNS and CDR2 SASEGT. The DNA for the CDR3 is TGTGCCAGCAGTGAATTGGGACAGGGGGCATACGAGCAGTACTTC. Translated, it gives CASSELGQGAYEQYF.

This clonotype was observed at least ten times. V is TRBV20-1 and J is TRBJ1-2, with TRBD1 matching over 9 bases. Looked up from germline, CDR1 is DFQATT and CDR2 is SNEGSKA (reference sequence). V gave up 3 bases and J gave up 3 bases; unmatched junction bases: 8. This CDR3 has 15 residues. The CDR3 DNA follows: TGCAGTGCTAGCCCGGGACAGGGTTTAGACTATGGCTACACCTTC. This encodes CSASPGQGLDYGYTF.

This clonotype has ten or more counts. This sequence joins TRBV19 and TRBJ1-3, with D hard to call. The length of the CDR3 is 16 residues. Trimming took 6 bases from V and 1 from J, leaving 16 bases between them. The V gene's germline CDR1 is LNHDA and CDR2 SQIVND (reference sequence). DNA for the CDR3: TGTGCCAGTAGCACCGGCCCAACGGTATCTGGAAACACCATATATTTT. Residues: CASSTGPTVSGNTIYF.

This clonotype was seen repeatedly, ten times or more. This chain links TRBV7-2 with TRBJ2-7; possible D gene TRBD1, 6 bases. From germline, CDR1 is SGHTA and CDR2 FQGNSA. This CDR3 spans 15 amino acids. Trimming pared 5 bases from V and 0 bases from J, leaving 14 bases between. CDR3 nucleotide sequence: TGTGCCAGCAGCCGAACGGGACACAACTCCTACGAGCAGTACTTC. This translates into CASSRTGHNSYEQYF.

This chain links TRBV6-1 with TRBJ1-6; no clear D gene. V lost 9 bases to trimming and J lost 7 bases, with 13 bases between them. Germline CDR1 MNHNS, CDR2 SASEGT. This CDR3 has 13 amino acids. As DNA, the CDR3 is TGTGCCAGTGACATTCTAGGCAATTCACCCCTCCACTTT. Protein product: CASDILGNSPLHF.

There are many counts of this clonotype. This rearrangement joins TRBV6-1 to TRBJ1-1; TRBD1 aligns across 7 bases. The junction had 8 bases not matched to a gene; V was cut back by 7 bases and J by 0 bases. The CDR3 covers 15 residues. Germline values: CDR1 MNHNS, CDR2 SASEGT. DNA for the CDR3: TGTGCCAGCAAGACAGGGAATTTTATGAACACTGAAGCTTTCTTT. Translated: CASKTGNFMNTEAFF.

This clonotype was seen once. This rearrangement joins TRBV20-1 to TRBJ2-7; 7 positions agree with TRBD1. Per germline, CDR1 DFQATT and CDR2 SNEGSKA (reference sequence). The CDR3 has 14 residues. V trimming: 4 bases; J trimming: 4 bases; junction bases outside the gene matches: 10. CDR3 in amino acids: CSAIPGQTPYEQYF. The CDR3 nucleotides are TGCAGTGCTATACCGGGACAGACCCCATACGAGCAGTACTTC.

This clonotype was seen at least ten times. J is TRBJ2-7 and V is TRBV12-3 or TRBV12-4; 9 bases are shared with TRBD1. The CDR3 sequence is 15 residues long. With 6 bases clipped from V and 5 bases from J, the junction kept 11 bases outside the gene matches. The CDR3 loop is CASRRPGTGNHEQYF. DNA for the CDR3: TGTGCCAGCAGGAGACCCGGGACAGGGAACCACGAGCAGTACTTC.

This clonotype was recorded at least ten times. The J gene is TRBJ1-1, the V gene TRBV30; no clear D. CDR1 is GTSNPN and CDR2 is SVGIG in the germline V gene (reference sequence). The V gene lost 5 bases and the J gene lost 3 bases, with 7 bases spanning the gap. The CDR3 runs 11 residues. CDR3 coding DNA: TGTGCCTGGGGCCAGGACACTGAAGCTTTCTTT. Translated: CAWGQDTEAFF.

The sample holds many counts of this clonotype. The gene calls are TRBV5-6 and TRBJ1-2; D is perhaps TRBD1 (5 bases). CDR3 size: 15 residues. V was pared by 0 bases and J by 4 bases, with 13 bases between. Looked up from germline, CDR1 is SGHDT and CDR2 is YYEEEE. Written as DNA, the CDR3 is TGTGCCAGCAGCTTGGGGGGGACGGACCTCTATGGCTACACCTTC. Protein: CASSLGGTDLYGYTF.

This clonotype was seen at least ten times. The gene calls are TRBV12-3 or TRBV12-4 and TRBJ2-7; 7 bases match TRBD1. There are 16 residues in the CDR3. V was clipped by 6 bases and J by 3 bases; unmatched bases: 14. CDR3 amino acids: CASRGEGQTPYYEQYF. The CDR3, as DNA: TGTGCCAGCAGGGGAGAGGGACAGACCCCCTACTACGAGCAGTACTTC.

The table lists this clonotype with a few counts. This chain links TRBV30 with TRBJ1-2; D gene ambiguous. V dropped 7 bases and J dropped 4 bases, with 19 bases sitting between them. This CDR3 has 14 amino acids. Per the germline V gene, CDR1 is GTSNPN and CDR2 is SVGIG (reference sequence). The CDR3 loop is CASPEVGRGYGYTF. DNA for the CDR3: TGTGCCTCGCCGGAAGTAGGACGGGGCTATGGCTACACCTTC. The full variable domain, completed using reference TRBV30 and TRBJ1-2, is SQTIHQWPATLVQPVGSPLSLECTVEGTSNPNLYWYRQAAGRGLQLLFYSVGIGQISSEVPQNLSASRPQDRQFILSSKKLLLSDSGFYLCASPEVGRGYGYTFGSGTRLTVV.

Many counts were recorded for this clonotype. A read error may account for a junction end that differs from germline. The chain links TRBV9 to TRBJ2-7; 9 positions match TRBD2. The CDR3 contains 14 residues. Looked up from germline, CDR1 is SGDLS and CDR2 is YYNGEE. The CDR3 here is CVSGAGLAPYEQYF. The CDR3, as DNA: TGTGTCAGCGGCGCGGGACTAGCCCCCTACGAGCAGTACTTC.

The chain employs TRBV4-1 and TRBJ2-2; TRBD2 is a possible D gene (6 bases). The CDR3 is 16 amino acids. V lost 2 bases, J lost 5 bases, and 15 bases lay in between. The V gene's germline CDR1 is MGHRA and CDR2 YSYEKL. Written as DNA, the CDR3 is TGCGCCAGCAGCCAAACGGGGGATTTGATAACCGGGGAGCTGTTTTTT. Translation: CASSQTGDLITGELFF.

This clonotype occurred once. The chain joins TRBV27 to TRBJ1-2; D may be TRBD1 (5 bases). The CDR3 consists of 15 residues. From germline, CDR1 is MNHEY and CDR2 SMNVEV (reference sequence). Trimming cost V 0 bases and J 6 bases, with 14 bases left between them. In DNA, the CDR3 is TGTGCCAGCAGTTTATCATCCGGTGGAGGGGATGGCTACACCTTC. Residues: CASSLSSGGGDGYTF.

This clonotype was seen at least ten times. The chain has TRBV27 and TRBJ2-7; no definite D call. Germline CDR1 and CDR2: MNHEY and SMNVEV (reference sequence). The CDR3 loop spans 15 amino acids. V was shortened by 5 bases and J by 0 bases, with 14 bases between the two germline ends. The CDR3 DNA sequence: TGTGCCAGCAGTCTCGGGCAGTCGATCTCCTACGAGCAGTACTTC. Translating gives CASSLGQSISYEQYF.

This clonotype was recorded at least ten times. This chain links TRBV2 with TRBJ2-7, with D maybe TRBD1 (5 bases). In germline, CDR1 is SNHLY, CDR2 FYNNEI. Trimming removed 8 bases at V and 2 bases at J, with 13 bases between. This CDR3 comprises 13 residues. The CDR3 coding sequence is TGTGCCAGCTTCGACAGCCTAACCTACGAGCAGTACTTC. Residues: CASFDSLTYEQYF.

This clonotype was seen many times. The rearrangement links TRBV27 to TRBJ1-5, with D possibly being TRBD1 (6 bases). CDR1 and CDR2 (germline): MNHEY, SMNVEV (reference sequence). V was clipped by 2 bases and J by 7 bases, with 12 bases between them. The CDR3 length is 14 residues. The DNA of the CDR3 is TGTGCCAGCAGTTTACAGGGGATGGGGCAGCCCCAGCATTTT. Its translation: CASSLQGMGQPQHF.

The chain recombines TRBV28 with TRBJ2-7, with D possibly matching TRBD1 (7 bases). The CDR3 totals 15 residues. Trimming left V 5 bases short and J 2 bases short, with 16 bases between. Germline V gives CDR1 MDHEN, CDR2 SYDVKM. The CDR3 region is CASSLPGDRAYEQYF. As DNA, the CDR3 is TGTGCCAGCAGTCTCCCGGGGGACAGAGCCTACGAGCAGTACTTC.